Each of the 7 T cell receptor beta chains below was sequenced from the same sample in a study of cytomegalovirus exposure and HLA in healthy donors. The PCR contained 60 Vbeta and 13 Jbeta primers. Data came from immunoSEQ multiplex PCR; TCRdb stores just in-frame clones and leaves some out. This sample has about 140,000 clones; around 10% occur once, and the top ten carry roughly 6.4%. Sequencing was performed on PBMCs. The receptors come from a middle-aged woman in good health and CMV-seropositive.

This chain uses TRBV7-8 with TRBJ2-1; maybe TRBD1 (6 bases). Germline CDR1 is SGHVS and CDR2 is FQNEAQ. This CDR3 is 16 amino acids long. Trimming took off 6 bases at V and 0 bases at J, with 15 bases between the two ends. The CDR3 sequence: CASSRRGTSSYNEQFF. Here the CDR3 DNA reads TGTGCCAGCAGTCGCAGGGGCACGAGCTCCTACAATGAGCAGTTCTTC.

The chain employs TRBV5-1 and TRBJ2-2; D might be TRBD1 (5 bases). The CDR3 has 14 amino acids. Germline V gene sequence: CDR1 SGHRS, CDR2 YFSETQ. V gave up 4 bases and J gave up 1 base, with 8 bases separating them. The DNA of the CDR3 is TGCGCCAGCAGCGCCACAGGGAACACCGGGGAGCTGTTTTTT. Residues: CASSATGNTGELFF.

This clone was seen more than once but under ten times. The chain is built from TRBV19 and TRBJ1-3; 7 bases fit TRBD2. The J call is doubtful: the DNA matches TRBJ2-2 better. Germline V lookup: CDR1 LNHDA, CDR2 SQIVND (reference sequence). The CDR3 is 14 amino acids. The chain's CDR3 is CASSISGGTGELFF. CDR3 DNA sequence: TGTGCCAGTAGTATTTCGGGGGGCACCGGGGAGCTGTTTTTT.

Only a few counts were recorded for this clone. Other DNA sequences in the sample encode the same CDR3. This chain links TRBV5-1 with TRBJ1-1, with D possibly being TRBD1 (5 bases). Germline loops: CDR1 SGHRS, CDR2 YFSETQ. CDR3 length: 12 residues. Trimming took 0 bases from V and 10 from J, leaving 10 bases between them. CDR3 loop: CASSLAGGTAFF. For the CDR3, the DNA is TGCGCCAGCAGCTTGGCCGGGGGTACAGCTTTCTTT.

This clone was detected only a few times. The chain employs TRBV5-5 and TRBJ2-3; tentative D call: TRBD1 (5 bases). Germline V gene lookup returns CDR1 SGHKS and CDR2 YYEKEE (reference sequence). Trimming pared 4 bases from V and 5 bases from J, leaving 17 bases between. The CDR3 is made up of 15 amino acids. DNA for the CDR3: TGTGCCAGCAGCCTTCAACCAGGGCATGGAGATACGCAGTATTTT. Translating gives CASSLQPGHGDTQYF.

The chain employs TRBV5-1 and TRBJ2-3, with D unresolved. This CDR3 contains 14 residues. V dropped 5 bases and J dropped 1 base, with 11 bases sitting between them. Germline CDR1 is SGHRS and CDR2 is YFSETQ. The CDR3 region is CASSPLEGTDTQYF. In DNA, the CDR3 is TGCGCCAGCAGTCCCCTCGAGGGCACAGATACGCAGTATTTT.

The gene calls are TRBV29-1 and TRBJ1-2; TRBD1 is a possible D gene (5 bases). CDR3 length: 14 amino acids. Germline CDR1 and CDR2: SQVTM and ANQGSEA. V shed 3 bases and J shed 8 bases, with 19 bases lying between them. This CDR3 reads CSVDLPDRSYGYTF. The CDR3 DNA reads TGCAGCGTTGATCTCCCCGACAGATCTTACGGCTACACCTTC.